This T cell receptor beta chain emerged from a study of blood T cell repertoires in COVID-19. The wider study: Samples taken during acute and convalescent COVID-19 were collected in the United States, Italy and Spain. PBMCs, B-cell-depleted T cells, or T cells provided the cDNA or gDNA that made up the material.

The CDR3 has 15 amino acids. V lost 4 bases, J lost 2 bases, and 6 bases stayed unmatched. Germline V CDR1 and CDR2: LNHDA, SQIVND (reference sequence). TCRdb keeps only in-frame clones here, not all; method: immunoSEQ multiplex PCR. The sample contains about 55,000 clones, more than 75% of which appear only once. The TCR sequence derives from a woman of 80 years or more with acute or convalescent COVID-19. The J gene is TRBJ1-2, the V gene TRBV19; 8 nucleotides match TRBD1. What was sequenced was peripheral blood. The CDR3 reads CASSKRGQANYGYTF. CDR3 DNA sequence: TGTGCCAGTAGTAAAAGGGGACAGGCCAACTATGGCTACACCTTC.